The T cell receptor beta chain under discussion was sequenced for a study of cytomegalovirus exposure and HLA in healthy donors. Study-level findings and limits: Cytomegalovirus-associated status was assigned to some 160 TCR beta chains.

This PCR relied on a set of 60 Vbeta primers and 13 Jbeta primers. Assay used: immunoSEQ multiplex PCR; TCRdb lists only in-frame clones, some missing. The profile covers around 90,000 clones, with about 81% appearing a single time and less than 3.5% taken by the ten largest. As to this clone: Antigen unknown.

The source of this sequence is a woman aged 35 to 49 in good health and CMV-seronegative. The sequencing input was PBMCs.

The CDR3 loop reads CASIRTTGHNEQFF. The DNA of the CDR3 is TGTGCCAGCATCCGGACTACCGGACACAATGAGCAGTTCTTC. The V and J genes are TRBV7-9 and TRBJ2-1, with D perhaps TRBD2 (6 bases). Germline lookup yields CDR1 SEHNR and CDR2 FQNEAQ (reference sequence). The CDR3 is 14 residues long. Between the trimmed V and J ends, which lost 7 bases and 5 bases, there was a span of 15 bases.